Following are 21 T cell receptor beta chains from one sample sequenced in a study of blood T cell repertoires in COVID-19. Method: immunoSEQ multiplex PCR; TCRdb's copy keeps in-frame clones and lacks some. Seen here are approximately 90,000 clones, roughly four fifths observed once, and the top ten hold 1.2%. Sequenced sample: peripheral blood. These receptors were collected from a woman of 80 years or more with acute or convalescent COVID-19.

The chain couples TRBV11-2 to TRBJ2-1, with D unclear. CDR3 size: 15 residues. V was clipped by 3 bases and J by 0 bases, with 9 bases between them. Germline CDR1 SGHAT, CDR2 FQNNGV. This CDR3 is CASSFSPSSYNEQFF. Here the CDR3 DNA reads TGTGCCAGCAGCTTTTCTCCGAGCTCCTACAATGAGCAGTTCTTC.

The chain joins TRBV5-1 to TRBJ2-1, with 7 bases lining up with TRBD1. Germline V gene lookup returns CDR1 SGHRS and CDR2 YFSETQ. V shed 1 base and J 1 base; nucleotides not matched to a gene: 2. The CDR3 spans 15 residues. The CDR3 sequence is CASSLPQGSYNEQFF. The CDR3 region has the DNA TGCGCCAGCAGCTTGCCACAGGGGTCCTACAATGAGCAGTTCTTC.

This clone has at least ten counts. V gene TRBV7-3 combines with J gene TRBJ2-2; 12 bases agree with TRBD2. The CDR3 sequence is 16 residues long. Unmatched junction bases numbered 3, after V lost 6 bases and J lost 1 base. Germline V gene sequence: CDR1 SGHTA, CDR2 FQGTGA. The CDR3 DNA reads TGTGCCAGCAGTTCGACTAGCGGGGGGAACACCGGGGAGCTGTTTTTT. It translates to CASSSTSGGNTGELFF.

This clone was detected once. V is TRBV6-6 and J is TRBJ1-1; no clear D. The CDR3 totals 15 residues. V lost 0 bases and J 4 bases, leaving 12 bases between the germline ends. Germline CDR1 reads MNHNY; CDR2 reads SVGAGI (reference sequence). The CDR3 region is CASSYSTALGTEAFF. The DNA for the CDR3 is TGTGCCAGCAGTTACTCGACGGCCCTAGGCACTGAAGCTTTCTTT.

This chain uses TRBV2 with TRBJ2-6; 13 bases agree with TRBD2. Trimming at V came to 6 bases and at J to 4 bases, leaving 9 bases not matched to a gene. CDR1 SNHLY and CDR2 FYNNEI come from the germline V gene. There are 18 residues in the CDR3. CDR3 nucleotide sequence: TGTGCCAGCAGGAGGACTAGCGGGGGTTTATCCGGGGCCAACGTCCTGACTTTC. This sequence encodes CASRRTSGGLSGANVLTF.

This chain uses TRBV15 with TRBJ1-6; D perhaps matches TRBD1 (5 bases). CDR3 length: 15 residues. Looked up from germline, CDR1 is LNHNV and CDR2 is YYDKDF (reference sequence). Between the trimmed V and J ends, which lost 2 bases and 9 bases, there was a span of 14 bases. CDR3 sequence (DNA): TGTGCCACCAGCAGACCGCAGGGCTCTGGTTCACCCCTCCACTTT. Residues: CATSRPQGSGSPLHF.

This clone is a singleton in its sample. The V and J genes are TRBV5-4 and TRBJ2-1; 13 positions agree with TRBD2. Germline trimming cut 4 bases from V and 4 bases from J; bases unmatched to any gene: 2. This CDR3 is built from 15 residues. Germline V gene sequence: CDR1 SGHNT, CDR2 YYREEE (reference sequence). The CDR3 DNA reads as TGTGCCAGCAGCCAGGGACTAGCGGGGTACAATGAGCAGTTCTTC. Its protein product is CASSQGLAGYNEQFF.

This clone was recorded only once. The chain uses TRBV9 and TRBJ1-4, with 12 bases that match TRBD1. The trim removed 3 bases at V and 7 bases at J, leaving 4 bases unmatched. From germline, CDR1 is SGDLS and CDR2 YYNGEE. CDR3 length: 15 residues. The CDR3, as DNA: TGTGCCAGCAGCGCGATGGGACAGGGGGCTGAAAAACTGTTTTTT. Translated, it gives CASSAMGQGAEKLFF.

The chain couples TRBV28 to TRBJ2-2; 7 positions match TRBD2. Trimming took 1 base from V and 5 from J; bases not matched to a gene: 7. Germline-derived CDR1 and CDR2 are MDHEN and SYDVKM. The CDR3 length is 16 residues. CDR3 amino acids: CASSLLASGKTGELFF. CDR3 nucleotides: TGTGCCAGCAGTTTATTAGCTAGCGGAAAAACCGGGGAGCTGTTTTTT.

V is TRBV2 and J is TRBJ2-1, with a weak D call TRBD1 (6 bases). The V end lost 1 base, the J end lost 6 bases, and 13 bases lay between the germline ends. The germline V gene has CDR1 SNHLY and CDR2 FYNNEI. This CDR3 has 15 amino acids. CDR3: CASSEGGSGANEQFF. CDR3 coding DNA: TGTGCCAGCAGTGAAGGGGGTTCAGGGGCCAATGAGCAGTTCTTC.

J is TRBJ2-1 and V is TRBV11-2; D may be TRBD1 (7 bases). The CDR3 has 16 amino acids. Trimming removed 0 bases at V and 5 bases at J, with 14 bases between. Germline V gene lookup returns CDR1 SGHAT and CDR2 FQNNGV. CDR3 region: CASSLDRPRGDNEQFF. The DNA of the CDR3 is TGTGCCAGCAGCTTAGATAGGCCCAGGGGGGACAATGAGCAGTTCTTC.

The table lists this clone with a few counts. This chain joins TRBV27 and TRBJ1-5; TRBD1 aligns across 7 bases. Trimming took 6 bases from V and 11 from J; bases not matched to a gene: 7. This CDR3 spans 12 amino acids. Per germline, CDR1 MNHEY and CDR2 SMNVEV (reference sequence). DNA of the CDR3: TGTGCCAGCAGAGGGGGCCCCGGGGCCCAGCATTTT. Encoded protein: CASRGGPGAQHF.

V gene TRBV5-1 combines with J gene TRBJ2-2; TRBD1 agrees at 9 bases. CDR1 SGHRS and CDR2 YFSETQ come from the germline V gene. The J segment lost 4 bases and the V segment lost 0 bases, leaving 1 base of the junction unmatched. The length of the CDR3 is 15 residues. The CDR3 sequence is CASSLADRGTGELFF. CDR3 DNA: TGCGCCAGCAGCTTGGCGGACAGGGGCACCGGGGAGCTGTTTTTT.

Remarks on this clone: The identical CDR3 is also encoded by other nucleotide sequences in the sample. This chain links TRBV2 with TRBJ1-2, with TRBD1 matching over 8 bases. The CDR3 extends over 13 amino acids. Germline CDR1 reads SNHLY; CDR2 reads FYNNEI. Losses at the gene ends were 6 bases for V and 2 bases for J; bases not matched to a gene: 2. CDR3 in DNA: TGTGCCAGCAGCAGGACAGGGAACTATGGCTACACCTTC. Translating gives CASSRTGNYGYTF.

This sequence joins TRBV2 and TRBJ2-2; TRBD1 aligns across 7 bases. The V and J ends lost 6 bases and 1 base, in that order; junction bases with no gene match: 2. Looked up from germline, CDR1 is SNHLY and CDR2 is FYNNEI. This CDR3 comprises 14 residues. The CDR3 region is CASSSGGNTGELFF. CDR3 DNA: TGTGCCAGCAGCTCAGGGGGGAACACCGGGGAGCTGTTTTTT.

The chain has TRBV2 and TRBJ1-5, with 9 bases identical to TRBD1. The CDR3 is 15 amino acids. The V segment lost 5 bases and the J segment 5 bases; nucleotides outside the gene matches: 7. Germline V lookup: CDR1 SNHLY, CDR2 FYNNEI. Here the CDR3 reads CASSRDRVRDQPQHF. The CDR3 DNA is TGTGCCAGCAGTAGGGACAGGGTTAGGGATCAGCCCCAGCATTTT.

As DNA, the CDR3 is TGCGCCAGCAGCCCGAGGGAGAACACTGAAGCTTTCTTT. The encoded protein is CASSPRENTEAFF. The chain recombines TRBV5-1 with TRBJ1-1; D is unresolved. CDR3 length: 13 amino acids. Germline V gene lookup returns CDR1 SGHRS and CDR2 YFSETQ. V lost 4 bases, J lost 1 base, and 8 bases lay in between. The complete variable domain, with remaining parts taken from reference TRBV5-1 and TRBJ1-1, reads KAGVTQTPRYLIKTRGQQVTLSCSPISGHRSVSWYQQTPGQGLQFLFEYFSETQRNKGNFPGRFSGRQFSNSRSEMNVSTLELGDSALYLCASSPRENTEAFFGQGTRLTVV.

The rearrangement uses TRBV7-2 and TRBJ2-3, with TRBD2 identical over 14 bases. Trimming took 5 bases from V and 4 from J; bases not matched to a gene: 11. This CDR3 contains 18 residues. Germline V CDR1 and CDR2: SGHTA, FQGNSA. The CDR3 sequence is CASSQPGLAGVLADTQYF. The CDR3 DNA is TGTGCCAGCAGCCAACCGGGACTAGCGGGAGTATTGGCAGATACGCAGTATTTT.

V is TRBV3-1 (or the pseudogene TRBV3-2) and J is TRBJ2-7; 8 bases match TRBD1. The CDR3 has 15 amino acids. J lost 10 bases, V lost 1 base, and 12 bases had no gene match. Looked up from germline, CDR1 is LGHDT and CDR2 is YNNKEL (reference sequence). The CDR3 loop reads CASSQGTGQEIPQYF. The CDR3 DNA follows: TGTGCCAGCAGCCAAGGCACGGGACAGGAAATTCCCCAGTACTTC.

The chain joins TRBV6-5 to TRBJ2-3, with TRBD2 identical over 8 bases. V lost 6 bases, J lost 2 bases, and 4 bases stayed unmatched. The germline CDR1 and CDR2 sequences are MNHEY and SVGAGI. The CDR3 sequence is 14 residues long. In DNA, the CDR3 is TGTGCCAGCAGGAGCGGGAGCATCACAGATACGCAGTATTTT. This translates into CASRSGSITDTQYF.

The chain has TRBV10-1 and TRBJ2-1, with 14 bases aligning to TRBD2. V was clipped by 6 bases and J by 10 bases; unmatched bases: 5. The CDR3 extends over 14 amino acids. Germline assignment: CDR1 WNHNN and CDR2 SYGVQD (reference sequence). The CDR3 DNA follows: TGCGCCAGCAGCTCGGGACTAGCGGGAGTGGAGCAGTTCTTC. Translating gives CASSSGLAGVEQFF.